This TCR beta chain was obtained from a study of cytomegalovirus exposure and HLA in healthy donors. Looking at the study overall: Out of fewer than 400 genotyped donors, roughly 80% belonged to the Caucasian-associated ancestry cluster.

CDR3 length: 13 amino acids. CDR1 and CDR2 (germline): MNHNS, SASEGT. V was pared by 9 bases and J by 0 bases, with 9 bases between. Study conclusions and caveats: Rare TCR sequences predominated, though certain public TCRs were found in many donors. Researchers reported in a later analysis that common viral pathogens appeared linked to several top clusters.

PCR used 60 Vbeta primers and 13 Jbeta primers. In the original processing: Per a later analysis, the number of unique TCR beta chains was roughly 80 million, of which roughly 9.9 million were shared. Some clones are missing from TCRdb's copy, which holds only in-frame ones; the method was immunoSEQ multiplex PCR. V, J and clone size reflect that table, while D and trimming were determined from the DNA. The table includes some 90,000 clones, 78% detected once. This clone showed up just a few times. What it binds is unknown. The sequencing sample was made of PBMCs. This receptor was identified in a middle-aged woman in good health and CMV-seronegative. This chain connects TRBV6-1 to TRBJ1-5; D call uncertain. Here the CDR3 DNA reads TGTGCCAGTTGTTCCAATAGCAATCAGCCCCAGCATTTT. Its protein is CASCSNSNQPQHF.